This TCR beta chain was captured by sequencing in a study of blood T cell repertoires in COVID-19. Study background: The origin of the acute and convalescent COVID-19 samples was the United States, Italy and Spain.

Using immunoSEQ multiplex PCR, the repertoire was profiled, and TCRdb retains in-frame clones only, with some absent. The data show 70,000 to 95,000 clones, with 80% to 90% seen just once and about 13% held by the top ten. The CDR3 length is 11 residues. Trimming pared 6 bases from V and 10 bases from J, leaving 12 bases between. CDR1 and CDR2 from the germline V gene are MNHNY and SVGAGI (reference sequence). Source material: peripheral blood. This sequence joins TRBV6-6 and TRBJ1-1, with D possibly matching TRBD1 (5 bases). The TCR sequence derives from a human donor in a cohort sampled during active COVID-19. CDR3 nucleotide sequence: TGTGCCAGCAGCCTACAGGTTGCAGCTTTCTTT. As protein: CASSLQVAAFF.